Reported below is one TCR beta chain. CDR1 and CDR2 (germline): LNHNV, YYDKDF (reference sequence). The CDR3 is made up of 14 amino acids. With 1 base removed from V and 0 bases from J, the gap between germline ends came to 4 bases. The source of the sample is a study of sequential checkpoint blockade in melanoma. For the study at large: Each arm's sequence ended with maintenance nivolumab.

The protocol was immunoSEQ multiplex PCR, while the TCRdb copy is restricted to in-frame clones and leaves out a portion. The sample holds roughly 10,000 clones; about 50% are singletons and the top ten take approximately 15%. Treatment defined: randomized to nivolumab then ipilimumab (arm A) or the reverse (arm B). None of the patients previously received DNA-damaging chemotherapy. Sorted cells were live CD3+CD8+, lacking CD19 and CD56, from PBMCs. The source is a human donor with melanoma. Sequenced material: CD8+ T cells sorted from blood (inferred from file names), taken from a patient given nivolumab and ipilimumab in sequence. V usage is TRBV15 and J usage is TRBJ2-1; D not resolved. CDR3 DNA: TGTGCCACCAGCAGAGGGAGCTCCTACAATGAGCAGTTCTTC. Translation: CATSRGSSYNEQFF.